This note documents a single TCR beta chain sequence. The data were obtained in a study of cytomegalovirus exposure and HLA in healthy donors. This CDR3 spans 16 amino acids. Germline CDR1 is MNHEY and CDR2 is SMNVEV (reference sequence). V was cut by 3 bases and J by 3 bases, with 16 bases left in between. This PCR relied on a set of 60 Vbeta primers and 13 Jbeta primers. The repertoire was sequenced with immunoSEQ multiplex PCR; TCRdb's copy has only in-frame clones and lacks some. The repertoire holds about 200,000 clones, with roughly four fifths as singletons. This rearrangement joins TRBV27 to TRBJ2-3; tentatively, D is TRBD2 (5 bases). Sequencing used PBMCs. The TCR was taken from a girl between 5 and 17 years old in good health and CMV-seronegative. The CDR3 spells CASSFLLGSSTDTQYF. In DNA, the CDR3 is TGTGCCAGCAGTTTTCTGCTGGGGAGCTCTACAGATACGCAGTATTTT.